This T cell receptor beta chain was found in a study of identical twins. Details on this clonotype: Its antigen is as yet unknown.

Study-level findings and limits: The study reached conclusions through statistical analysis that was cross-sectional, not following the same donors.

Unique molecular identifiers were present on the cDNA, and a universal primer site came from template switching. Via MiXCR, TCRdb re-called the 5' RACE reads, giving one row per CDR3 protein. The sample yields some 500,000 distinct CDR3 sequences, approximately 22% seen once. Trimming pared 3 bases from V and 5 bases from J, leaving 7 bases between. Germline V gives CDR1 DFQATT, CDR2 SNEGSKA (reference sequence). CDR3 length: 11 amino acids. The same data also contributed to another study, on T cells expressing NK-cell markers. That work adds: The sorts in several experiments were restricted to alpha-beta TCR T cells by an anti-gamma-delta TCR antibody. Of the CD8+ T cells in a handful of donors, about 1.0-7.5% belonged to dominant NKG2C+ clonotypes.

The clonotype comes from a woman aged 18 to 35 in good health. V gene TRBV20-1 combines with J gene TRBJ1-2, with D hard to call. The sample comprised CD4+ T cells sorted from blood. CDR3 coding DNA: TGCAGTGCTAGGTCCTCGTATGGCTACACCTTC. It codes for CSARSSYGYTF.